The rows below give T cell receptor beta chains drawn from one sample of a study of response to subunit inactivated influenza vaccine. TCRdb analysed the RT-PCR reads with MiXCR anew, one entry per CDR3 protein. Of about 520,000 distinct CDR3 sequences listed, 6.5% to 8% were seen once; the top ten hold approximately 14%. Source: PBMCs from blood, taken approximately 25 months after vaccination. The source of these receptors is a man aged 50-75 years who received an inactivated influenza vaccine. CDR3s leave out the opening cysteine and the closing phenylalanine or tryptophan. A D gene is named only where the DNA matches it firmly.

d_call: NA
j_call: TRBJ2-7
v_call: TRBV12-3/TRBV12-4
cdr3_length: 12
cdr3_aa: ASSLRGTFYEQY

d_call: NA
j_call: TRBJ1-6
v_call: TRBV10-3
cdr3_length: 11
cdr3_aa: AITPGSNSPLH

d_call: TRBD2
j_call: TRBJ2-3
v_call: TRBV5-1
cdr3_length: 17
cdr3_aa: ASSFSRTSGGATTDTQY

d_call: NA
j_call: TRBJ2-2
v_call: TRBV4-3
cdr3_length: 13
cdr3_aa: ASSHEAGNTGELF

d_call: NA
j_call: TRBJ1-3
v_call: TRBV20-1
cdr3_length: 10
cdr3_aa: SAMVPGNTIY

d_call: NA
j_call: TRBJ2-6
v_call: TRBV18
cdr3_length: 14
cdr3_aa: ASSPIQASGANVLT

d_call: TRBD2
j_call: TRBJ2-7
v_call: TRBV6-1
cdr3_length: 13
cdr3_aa: ASSTTGTSVYEQY

d_call: TRBD1
j_call: TRBJ1-2
v_call: TRBV20-1
cdr3_length: 14
cdr3_aa: SARDVLRDRGYGYT

d_call: NA
j_call: TRBJ2-6
v_call: TRBV29-1
cdr3_length: 13
cdr3_aa: SVLKGQGGANVLT

d_call: NA
j_call: TRBJ2-5
v_call: TRBV20-1
cdr3_length: 11
cdr3_aa: SASRRDQETQY

d_call: NA
j_call: TRBJ1-2
v_call: TRBV6-1
cdr3_length: 12
cdr3_aa: ASRSGGGQGGYT

d_call: NA
j_call: TRBJ2-3
v_call: TRBV12-3/TRBV12-4
cdr3_length: 13
cdr3_aa: ASRSDTLFTDTQY

d_call: NA
j_call: TRBJ1-1
v_call: TRBV19
cdr3_length: 11
cdr3_aa: ASRLGRYTEAF

d_call: TRBD1
j_call: TRBJ2-5
v_call: TRBV18
cdr3_length: 11
cdr3_aa: ASSPGQEETQY

d_call: TRBD1
j_call: TRBJ1-1
v_call: TRBV20-1
cdr3_length: 11
cdr3_aa: STQGGWYTEAF

d_call: TRBD2
j_call: TRBJ2-1
v_call: TRBV29-1
cdr3_length: 15
cdr3_aa: SVDPRLAGGPYNEQF

d_call: NA
j_call: TRBJ1-2
v_call: TRBV12-3/TRBV12-4
cdr3_length: 13
cdr3_aa: ASSLQGRVNYGYT

d_call: TRBD2
j_call: TRBJ2-2
v_call: TRBV5-1
cdr3_length: 14
cdr3_aa: ASSGISGSFTGELF

d_call: TRBD2
j_call: TRBJ2-7
v_call: TRBV6-1
cdr3_length: 12
cdr3_aa: ASSPSGRSREQY

d_call: TRBD2
j_call: TRBJ2-2
v_call: TRBV15
cdr3_length: 14
cdr3_aa: ATSRKTSGNTGELF

d_call: NA
j_call: TRBJ2-3
v_call: TRBV7-8
cdr3_length: 13
cdr3_aa: ASSLDRQRTDTQY

d_call: NA
j_call: TRBJ2-3
v_call: TRBV15
cdr3_length: 14
cdr3_aa: ATSRGDTRDTDTQY

d_call: TRBD2
j_call: TRBJ2-3
v_call: TRBV20-1
cdr3_length: 14
cdr3_aa: SARSGLAGVTDTQY

d_call: TRBD1
j_call: TRBJ2-7
v_call: TRBV20-1
cdr3_length: 11
cdr3_aa: SAAWDRNYEQY